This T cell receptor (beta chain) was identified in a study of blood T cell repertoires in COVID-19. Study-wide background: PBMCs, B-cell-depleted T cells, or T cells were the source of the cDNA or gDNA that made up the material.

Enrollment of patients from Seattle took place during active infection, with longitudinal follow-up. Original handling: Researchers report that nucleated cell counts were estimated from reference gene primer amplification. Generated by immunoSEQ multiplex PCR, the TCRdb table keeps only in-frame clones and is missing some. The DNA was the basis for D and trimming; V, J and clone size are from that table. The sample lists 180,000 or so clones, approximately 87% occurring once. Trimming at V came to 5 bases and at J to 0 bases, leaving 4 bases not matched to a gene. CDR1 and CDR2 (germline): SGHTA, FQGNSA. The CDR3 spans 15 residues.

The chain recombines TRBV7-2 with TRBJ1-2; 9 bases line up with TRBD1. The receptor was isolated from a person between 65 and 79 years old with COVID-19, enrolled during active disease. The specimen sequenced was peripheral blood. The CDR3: CASSPGQGPNYGYTF. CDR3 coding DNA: TGTGCCAGCAGCCCGGGACAGGGTCCTAACTATGGCTACACCTTC. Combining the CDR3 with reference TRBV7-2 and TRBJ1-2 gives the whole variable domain GAGVSQSPSNKVTEKGKDVELRCDPISGHTALYWYRQSLGQGLEFLIYFQGNSAPDKSGLPSDRFSAERTGGSVSTLTIQRTQQEDSAVYLCASSPGQGPNYGYTFGSGTRLTVV.